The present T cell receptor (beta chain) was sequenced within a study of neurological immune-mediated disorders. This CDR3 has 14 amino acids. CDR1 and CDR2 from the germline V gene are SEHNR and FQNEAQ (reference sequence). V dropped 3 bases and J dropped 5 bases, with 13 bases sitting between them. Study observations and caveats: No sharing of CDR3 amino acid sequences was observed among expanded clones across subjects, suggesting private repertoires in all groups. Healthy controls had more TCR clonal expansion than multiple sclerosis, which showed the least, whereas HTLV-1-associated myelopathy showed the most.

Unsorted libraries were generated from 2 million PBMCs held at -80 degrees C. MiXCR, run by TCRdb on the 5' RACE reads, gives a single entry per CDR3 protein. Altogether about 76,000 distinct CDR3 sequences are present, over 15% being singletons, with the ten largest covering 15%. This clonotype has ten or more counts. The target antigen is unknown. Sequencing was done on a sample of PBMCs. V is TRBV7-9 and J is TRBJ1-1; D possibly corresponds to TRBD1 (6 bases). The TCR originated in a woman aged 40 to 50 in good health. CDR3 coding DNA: TGTGCCAGCAGCTTCGGACAGAGTGGGACTGAAGCTTTCTTT. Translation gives CASSFGQSGTEAFF.